This T cell receptor (beta chain) is drawn from a study of blood T cell repertoires in COVID-19. Trimming cost V 5 bases and J 2 bases, with 6 bases left between them. This CDR3 spans 13 amino acids. The germline CDR1 and CDR2 sequences are SNHLY and FYNNEI. Original methodology: Amplifying reference gene primers gave estimates of nucleated cell counts. Method: immunoSEQ multiplex PCR; TCRdb's copy keeps in-frame clones and lacks some. D and trimming come from the DNA, and the V and J calls and clone size come from that table. The sample shows about 280,000 clones, roughly 88% of them seen only once. The age range of participants was about 18 to 95 years, with residence in about two dozen US areas. In assigning cohorts, the study relied on participant-reported clinical history. In Cohort 3, a recovered donor had either two negative PCRs, clearance, or symptom resolution.

The sequence was obtained from a young woman who had recovered from COVID-19. The gene calls are TRBV2 and TRBJ2-2; no clear D gene. Sequenced sample: PBMCs or T cells enriched from blood (not recorded which). The chain's CDR3 is CASSNYNTGELFF. Written as DNA, the CDR3 is TGTGCCAGCAGTAACTACAACACCGGGGAGCTGTTTTTT.